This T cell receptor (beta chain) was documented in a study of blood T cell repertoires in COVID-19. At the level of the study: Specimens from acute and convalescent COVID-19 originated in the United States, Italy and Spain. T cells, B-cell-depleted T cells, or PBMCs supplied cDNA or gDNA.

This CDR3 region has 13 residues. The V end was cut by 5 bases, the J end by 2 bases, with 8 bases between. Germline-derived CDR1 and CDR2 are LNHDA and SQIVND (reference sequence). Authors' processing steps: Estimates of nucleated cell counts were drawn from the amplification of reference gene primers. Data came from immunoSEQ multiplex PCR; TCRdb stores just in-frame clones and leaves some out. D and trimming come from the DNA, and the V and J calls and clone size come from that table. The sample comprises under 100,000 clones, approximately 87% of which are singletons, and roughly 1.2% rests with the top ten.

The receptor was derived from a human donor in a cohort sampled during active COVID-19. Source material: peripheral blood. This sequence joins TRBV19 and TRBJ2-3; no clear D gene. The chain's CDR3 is CASSSSLTDTQYF. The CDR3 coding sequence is TGTGCCAGTAGTTCCTCCCTCACAGATACGCAGTATTTT. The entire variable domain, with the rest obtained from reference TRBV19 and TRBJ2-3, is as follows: DGGITQSPKYLFRKEGQNVTLSCEQNLNHDAMYWYRQDPGQGLRLIYYSQIVNDFQKGDIAEGYSVSREKKESFPLTVTSAQKNPTAFYLCASSSSLTDTQYFGPGTRLTVL.